This TCR beta chain derives from a study of T cell responses to AZD1222 COVID-19 vaccine. Study results and caveats: White British donors predominated, females outnumbered males, and clonal diversity was possibly underestimated. Close to half of spike-specific TCRs reportedly recognize unmutated variant regions.

This clone was recorded once. The antigen is not known. TCRdb keeps only in-frame clones here, not all; method: immunoSEQ multiplex PCR. The sample carries 120,000 to 150,000 clones, around 93% recorded once. Germline V CDR1 and CDR2: GTSNPN, SVGIG (reference sequence). Trimming removed 2 bases from V and 0 bases from J, with 13 bases in between. This CDR3 comprises 15 residues. The TCR comes from an adult in good health. This specimen was peripheral blood, taken on day 0 of AZD1222 vaccination. The chain has TRBV30 and TRBJ1-1; D gene uncertain. The CDR3 reads CAWSWSARLNTEAFF. Here the CDR3 DNA reads TGTGCCTGGAGTTGGAGTGCACGATTGAACACTGAAGCTTTCTTT.